Listed below are T cell receptor beta chains from one sample, sequenced in a study of cytomegalovirus exposure and HLA in healthy donors. The assay was immunoSEQ multiplex PCR, and TCRdb's table has in-frame clones only and misses some. The table includes 160,000 or so clones, approximately 74% detected once. Sequenced material: PBMCs. The receptors derive from a woman aged 25-40 years in good health and CMV-seronegative. Both conserved end residues are part of each CDR3. D genes are given only for firm matches. Clone size is not always given. Where it is, it says once, few, many or a class for expanded clones.

TRBV21-1,NA,TRBJ1-1,NA,TGTGCCAGCATCGCTCAGGGGGCGCAGACTGAAGCTTTCTTT,CASIAQGAQTEAFF
TRBV27,NA,TRBJ2-7,NA,TGTGCCAGCAGTTTATCGGGCCTAGCTGGAGGCTACGAGCAGTACTTC,CASSLSGLAGGYEQYF
TRBV7-6,NA,TRBJ2-1,TRBD1,TGTGCCAGCAGCTTAGACTGGGGACAGGGGAACAATGAGCAGTTCTTC,CASSLDWGQGNNEQFF
TRBV5-1,NA,TRBJ2-3,TRBD2,TGCGCCAGCAGCTTGGTAGCGGGAGCCGCAGATACGCAGTATTTT,CASSLVAGAADTQYF
TRBV15,NA,TRBJ2-5,TRBD2,TGTGCCACAAGCGGGTCGGGGGGACAAGAGACCCAGTACTTC,CATSGSGGQETQYF
TRBV18,NA,TRBJ2-7,TRBD2,TGTGCCAGCTCACTGCTTACTAGCGGGTACTACGAGCAGTACTTC,CASSLLTSGYYEQYF
TRBV7-9,NA,TRBJ2-5,TRBD2,TGTGCCAGCAGCCGACTAGCGGGAGGGCCTGAGACCCAGTACTTC,CASSRLAGGPETQYF
TRBV27,NA,TRBJ2-5,TRBD2,TGTGCCAGCACCGTATATCTCGGGACTAGGGATGAGACCCAGTACTTC,CASTVYLGTRDETQYF
TRBV28,NA,TRBJ1-5,TRBD1,TGTGCCAGCATCTTGACAGGGGCGGCCCAGCCCCAGCATTTT,CASILTGAAQPQHF
TRBV15,NA,TRBJ1-2,NA,TGTGCCACCAGCAGGGATAACGGACTGGGAGGCTACACCTTC,CATSRDNGLGGYTF
TRBV7-9,NA,TRBJ1-1,NA,TGTGCCAGCAGCCCCCCCCGTAGAGGGCTACAAGCTTTCTTT,CASSPPRRGLQAFF
TRBV7-9,NA,TRBJ2-3,NA,TGTGCCAGCAACCCGGCCATAGCGACTAGCACAGATACGCAGTATTTT,CASNPAIATSTDTQYF
TRBV10-3,few,TRBJ1-3,NA,TGTGCCATCAGTGAGGGGCAACTCCTCGGAAACACCATATATTTT,CAISEGQLLGNTIYF
TRBV4-3,once,TRBJ2-1,TRBD2,TGCGCCAGCAGCCAAGATTCGGGGAGGGGTGAGCAGTTCTTC,CASSQDSGRGEQFF
TRBV4-3,NA,TRBJ2-2,NA,TGCGCCAGCAGCCCCACGATCCGACAGAACACCGGGGAGCTGTTTTTT,CASSPTIRQNTGELFF
TRBV4-2,NA,TRBJ1-4,NA,TGTGCCAGCAGCCTCCTCGGGGGGCCCAGTGGTGAAAAACTGTTTTTT,CASSLLGGPSGEKLFF
TRBV7-9,few,TRBJ1-2,NA,TGTGCCAGCAGAGGAGACAGGCAGTTCGGTGGCTACACCTTC,CASRGDRQFGGYTF
TRBV28,once,TRBJ1-1,TRBD1,TGTGCCAGCAGAACCGGGACAGGGTGGAGTGAAGCTTTCTTT,CASRTGTGWSEAFF
TRBV5-5,few,TRBJ2-5,NA,TGTGCCAGCAGCTTCCAGGACACTGTGGAGACCCAGTACTTC,CASSFQDTVETQYF
TRBV6-5,NA,TRBJ1-1,NA,TGTGCCAGCAGGGGGGGGATAAAGACTGAAGCTTTCTTT,CASRGGIKTEAFF
TRBV6-6,NA,TRBJ1-5,TRBD1,TGTGCCAGCGCTGGACAGGAAACATTACAGCCCCAGCATTTT,CASAGQETLQPQHF
TRBV7-8,NA,TRBJ2-3,NA,TGTGCCAGCAGCTTAGCGCTAGCAGACAACACAGATACGCAGTATTTT,CASSLALADNTDTQYF
TRBV10-2,NA,TRBJ2-7,NA,TGCGCCACCCTGGGGTGGGAGAACTCCTACGAGCAGTACTTC,CATLGWENSYEQYF
TRBV6-5,NA,TRBJ1-1,NA,TGTGCCAGCAGTGTAAGGGGCCGGAACACTGAAGCTTTCTTT,CASSVRGRNTEAFF
TRBV11-1,NA,TRBJ2-2,NA,TGTGCCAGCAGCTTGCACAAGACGAACACCGGGGAGCTGTTTTTT,CASSLHKTNTGELFF
TRBV9,few,TRBJ1-6,NA,TGTGCCAGCAGCGTAAGACAAGACAATTCACCCCTCCACTTT,CASSVRQDNSPLHF
TRBV28,NA,TRBJ1-6,NA,TGTGCCAGCGCACAGGCAGGGTCACCCCTCCACTTT,CASAQAGSPLHF
TRBV2,NA,TRBJ2-5,NA,TGTGCCAGTAGTGAGCTCCCAGGGCAGCAAGAGACCCAGTACTTC,CASSELPGQQETQYF
TRBV5-1,NA,TRBJ2-5,NA,TGCGCCAGCAGCTCCGAGGTGGTAGAGACCCAGTACTTC,CASSSEVVETQYF
TRBV5-1,NA,TRBJ2-1,TRBD1,TGCGCCAGCAGCTTGGAGGGACAGGGTTACAATGAGCAGTTCTTC,CASSLEGQGYNEQFF
TRBV9,once,TRBJ1-2,NA,TGTGCCAGCAGCGAGAGCCCCACTGTGTATGGCTACACCTTC,CASSESPTVYGYTF
TRBV7-8,NA,TRBJ1-6,TRBD1,TGTGCCAGCACCGCCGGACAGGGGGCAAATTCACCCCTCCACTTT,CASTAGQGANSPLHF
TRBV5-4,NA,TRBJ2-3,TRBD2,TGTGCCAGCAGCACCCAGGGACTAGCGGGAGGGCATGGAGATACGCAGTATTTT,CASSTQGLAGGHGDTQYF
TRBV6-6,few,TRBJ2-7,TRBD1,TGTGCCAGCAGCCTGGGGACAGGGATATATGAGCAGTACTTC,CASSLGTGIYEQYF
TRBV2,few,TRBJ2-2,NA,TGTGCCAGCTTGCGGGGCCCCGGGGAGCTGTTTTTT,CASLRGPGELFF
TRBV29-1,NA,TRBJ2-1,NA,TGCAGCGTTGACGTCAGGGGACCTTACAATGAGCAGTTCTTC,CSVDVRGPYNEQFF
TRBV5-4,NA,TRBJ2-3,TRBD2,TGTGCCAGCAGCTTGGGACTAGCGGGGGGAGATACGCAGTATTTT,CASSLGLAGGDTQYF
TRBV19,NA,TRBJ1-1,TRBD1,TGTGCCAGTAGTAGTAGTGGGACAGGAGCTTCTGAAGCTTTCTTT,CASSSSGTGASEAFF
TRBV4-3,few,TRBJ1-4,TRBD1,TGCGCCAGCAGCCAAGGTCACCCCGGGACAGGGGCTTATAATGAAAAACTGTTTTTT,CASSQGHPGTGAYNEKLFF
TRBV29-1,NA,TRBJ1-3,TRBD1,TGCAGCGCAAGACAGGGTGGGAACACCATATATTTT,CSARQGGNTIYF
TRBV29-1,NA,TRBJ2-7,TRBD2,TGCAGCGTAATGGGGGGGGAATCCTACGAGCAGTACTTC,CSVMGGESYEQYF
TRBV19,NA,TRBJ1-2,NA,TGTGCCAGTAGTATAGGAACACGAAATCTCTATGGCTACACCTTC,CASSIGTRNLYGYTF
TRBV7-3,NA,TRBJ2-2,TRBD2,TGTGCCAGCAGCTTACTAGCGGGAGCGAGGGAGCTGTTTTTT,CASSLLAGARELFF
TRBV30,NA,TRBJ2-5,NA,TGTGCTTACCGGACTTCTCTGTACCAAGAGACCCAGTACTTC,CAYRTSLYQETQYF
TRBV15,few,TRBJ2-7,NA,TGTGCCACCAGCAGAGAATGGGGAGGGGGGGCCAGGTCCTACGAGCAGTACTTC,CATSREWGGGARSYEQYF
TRBV5-1,NA,TRBJ1-3,TRBD1,TGCGCCAGCAGCTCGGGACAGGGAAACGGAAACACCATATATTTT,CASSSGQGNGNTIYF
TRBV6-5,NA,TRBJ2-2,NA,TGTGCCAGCAGTTACGGCAGGGCGGGAGGGGAGCTGTTTTTT,CASSYGRAGGELFF